Listed below are T cell receptor beta chains from one sample, sequenced in a study of T cells in Graves' hyperthyroidism and ophthalmopathy. TCRdb reanalysed the multiplex PCR reads using MiXCR and keeps one entry per CDR3 protein. The sample includes 700,000 or so distinct CDR3 sequences, roughly 15% of them seen just once. Source material: blood. These receptors were obtained from a man between 18 and 35 years old with Graves' hyperthyroidism. The conserved cysteine and the conserved F or W are not part of the CDR3 here. The order of the fields is clone size, V gene, CDR3 length, J gene, CDR3 protein. For some rows the clone size is stated as once, few or many, or as a class when expanded; others skip it.

>.|TRBV20-1|10|TRBJ1-1
SARVRHTEAF
>many|TRBV15|10|TRBJ1-1
ATSREGPEAF
>.|TRBV5-1|13|TRBJ2-2
ASSLVQTVTGELF
>.|TRBV4-2|16|TRBJ2-3
ASSQEGREVDSTDTQY
>.|TRBV28|11|TRBJ1-1
ATRDGGNTEAF
>.|TRBV12-3/TRBV12-4|12|TRBJ1-1
ASTPTGGNTEAF
>.|TRBV25-1|12|TRBJ1-5
ASSELRVGQPQH
>few|TRBV30|12|TRBJ1-1
AWSVSGGNTEAF
>many|TRBV24-1|14|TRBJ2-2
ATSDRGQGAAGELF
>many|TRBV28|10|TRBJ2-1
ASMGQNNEQF
>many|TRBV2|13|TRBJ2-3
ASSGETGHTDTQY
>.|TRBV29-1|12|TRBJ2-3
SVGRLLDTDTQY
>many|TRBV27|14|TRBJ2-7
ASSPLYGTWTYEQY
>few|TRBV7-9|13|TRBJ1-3
ASSLDGSSGNTIY
>.|TRBV19|11|TRBJ2-3
ASRASGVDTQY
>many|TRBV6-1|13|TRBJ2-2
ASSGRVGNTGELF
>many|TRBV27|13|TRBJ2-7
ASTLTASGSYEQY
>few|TRBV5-1|12|TRBJ2-3
ASSYGLGTDTQY
>few|TRBV3-1|11|TRBJ1-1
ASSQGMRSEAF
>few|TRBV29-1|10|TRBJ2-1
SELWPAGEQF
>few|TRBV6-1|9|TRBJ2-7
ASSSVGEQY
>.|TRBV10-3|11|TRBJ1-3
AISESSGNTIY
>many|TRBV7-9|13|TRBJ2-5
ASSLVVTSVETQY
>many|TRBV6-2/TRBV6-3|13|TRBJ2-7
ASSQRTSGRYEQY
>few|TRBV20-1|16|TRBJ1-1
SARDLSHLTGEGTEAF
>many|TRBV11-2|13|TRBJ2-1
ASSPPSGSYNEQF
>few|TRBV9|11|TRBJ2-1
ASSQTDFNEQF
>.|TRBV12-3/TRBV12-4|12|TRBJ2-3
VGSWAGSTDTQY
>few|TRBV7-9|18|TRBJ2-2
ASSFPRLAGGPVVTGELF
>few|TRBV3-1|13|TRBJ2-2
ASSQETANTGELF
>many|TRBV28|13|TRBJ2-3
ASSFFYREADTQY
>few|TRBV6-2/TRBV6-3|12|TRBJ1-5
ASRTGGVGQPQH
>.|TRBV7-9|10|TRBJ1-2
ASSLDHGGYT
>.|TRBV6-5|12|TRBJ2-1
ASSYRDRVDEQF
>many|TRBV20-1|9|TRBJ2-1
SARRYNEQF
>.|TRBV30|14|TRBJ2-1
AWRYRHLSSYNEQF
>.|TRBV7-9|13|TRBJ2-7
ASSLAQASSYEQY
>.|TRBV5-4|12|TRBJ2-3
ASSLPGPVDTQY
>.|TRBV7-9|13|TRBJ2-7
ASSPRTGFSYEQY
>.|TRBV7-6|13|TRBJ1-6
ASSLELERDSPLH
>.|TRBV6-5|12|TRBJ2-7
ASSYSRQSYEQY
>many|TRBV2|13|TRBJ2-5
ASSRLAGEPETQY
>few|TRBV20-1|15|TRBJ2-3
SAREGTSGADTDTQY
>.|TRBV4-2|12|TRBJ2-1
ASSQEAGYNEQF
>many|TRBV2|12|TRBJ2-1
ASSEQGSYNEQF
>few|TRBV13|12|TRBJ2-5
ASSFRAGEETQY
>.|TRBV27|14|TRBJ1-5
ASSLSAKGADQPQH
>.|TRBV19|13|TRBJ1-5
ASSIDRGGNQPQH
>many|TRBV12-5|12|TRBJ1-1
ASGSTGGRTEAF
>many|TRBV3-1|13|TRBJ1-1
ASSQGIAGNTEAF
>many|TRBV7-9|12|TRBJ2-7
ASSKDQGSYEQY
>.|TRBV6-2/TRBV6-3|11|TRBJ2-7
ASSYRGRGEQY
>.|TRBV27|15|TRBJ2-3
ASSRHYQIGSTDTQY
>many|TRBV12-5|18|TRBJ2-1
ASGLVREAGGLGGHNEQF